One sample yielded the 28 T cell receptor beta chains listed below, sequenced in a study of blood T cell repertoires in COVID-19. TCRdb's table, derived via immunoSEQ multiplex PCR, lists solely in-frame clones and lacks some. The table records roughly 220,000 clones, about 90% of them present only once. The material sequenced was PBMCs or T cells enriched from blood (not recorded which). The receptor source for this set is a man aged 30 to 45 who had been exposed to COVID-19.

The V and J genes are TRBV10-3 and TRBJ1-5; possible D gene TRBD1, 6 bases. Per germline, CDR1 ENHRY and CDR2 SYGVKD. V gave up 0 bases and J gave up 4 bases, with 13 bases separating them. The length of the CDR3 is 16 residues. CDR3 coding DNA: TGTGCCATCAGTGAGTCCGCAGGGGTCCGGAATCAGCCCCAGCATTTT. Translating gives CAISESAGVRNQPQHF.

V usage is TRBV6-5 and J usage is TRBJ1-5; the match to TRBD1 covers 7 bases. CDR3 size: 13 residues. Germline V gene sequence: CDR1 MNHEY, CDR2 SVGAGI. V lost 9 bases to trimming and J lost 5 bases; unmatched junction nucleotides: 7. The CDR3 coding sequence is TGTGCCAGTCGACAGGGAGTTCATCAGCCCCAGCATTTT. This codes for CASRQGVHQPQHF.

This clone has at least ten counts. V gene TRBV2 combines with J gene TRBJ2-7, with 10 bases lining up with TRBD2. The CDR3 is made up of 14 amino acids. With V trimmed by 10 bases and J by 5 bases, 11 bases remained unmatched. The germline gives CDR1 SNHLY, CDR2 FYNNEI. The CDR3 loop reads CATQDSGGYDEQYF. DNA for the CDR3: TGTGCCACCCAGGATAGCGGGGGGTACGACGAGCAGTACTTC.

The rearrangement links TRBV11-3 to TRBJ2-1, with D perhaps TRBD2 (5 bases). Per the germline V gene, CDR1 is SGHNT and CDR2 is YENEEA. V was cut by 1 base and J by 13 bases, with 14 bases left in between. This CDR3 is 13 amino acids long. The CDR3 reads CASSLGGDGVQFF. The CDR3 DNA is TGTGCCAGCAGCTTAGGGGGTGACGGGGTCCAGTTCTTC.

The chain recombines TRBV9 with TRBJ1-5; 8 bases agree with TRBD1. V trimming: 4 bases; J trimming: 4 bases; junction bases outside the gene matches: 7. This CDR3 region has 15 residues. Germline values: CDR1 SGDLS, CDR2 YYNGEE. The CDR3 nucleotides are TGTGCCAGCAGCTACGGACAGGGACCTAATCAGCCCCAGCATTTT. It yields the protein CASSYGQGPNQPQHF.

The chain is built from TRBV5-1 and TRBJ1-1, with 10 nucleotides matching TRBD1. This CDR3 is built from 14 residues. V shed 4 bases and J 6 bases; nucleotides not matched to a gene: 6. Germline assignment: CDR1 SGHRS and CDR2 YFSETQ. Written as DNA, the CDR3 is TGCGCCAGCAGCCCGGGACAGGGGCCGGCTGAAGCTTTCTTT. This gives the protein CASSPGQGPAEAFF.

This chain uses TRBV7-9 with TRBJ2-7; D is unclear. This CDR3 contains 14 residues. Germline assignment: CDR1 SEHNR and CDR2 FQNEAQ (reference sequence). The germline V and J ends were trimmed by 5 bases and 4 bases, with 15 bases remaining between them. Written as DNA, the CDR3 is TGTGCCAGCAGCCACCGTGAACTCTCGTACGAGCAGTACTTC. Protein sequence: CASSHRELSYEQYF. Full variable domain (remainder filled in from reference TRBV7-9 and TRBJ2-7): DTGVSQNPRHKITKRGQNVTFRCDPISEHNRLYWYRQTLGQGPEFLTYFQNEAQLEKSRLLSDRFSAERPKGSFSTLEIQRTEQGDSAMYLCASSHRELSYEQYFGPGTRLTVT.

The chain uses TRBV15 and TRBJ2-1, with TRBD2 matching 9 bases. The germline gives CDR1 LNHNV, CDR2 YYDKDF (reference sequence). V lost 8 bases, J lost 9 bases, and 5 bases stayed unmatched. The CDR3 length is 12 residues. Here the CDR3 reads CATGGGAFEQFF. In nucleotides, the CDR3 is TGTGCCACCGGCGGGGGGGCCTTTGAGCAGTTCTTC.

The chain uses TRBV20-1 and TRBJ1-5; D gene unclear. Between the trimmed V and J ends, which lost 3 bases and 5 bases, there was a span of 20 bases. This CDR3 has 16 residues. CDR1 DFQATT and CDR2 SNEGSKA come from the germline V gene (reference sequence). CDR3 loop: CSASSNLEGWDQPQHF. CDR3 nucleotide sequence: TGCAGTGCTAGTTCCAACCTGGAGGGATGGGATCAGCCCCAGCATTTT.

The genes are TRBV7-9 and TRBJ2-3; TRBD2 is a possible D gene (6 bases). The germline V gene has CDR1 SEHNR and CDR2 FQNEAQ (reference sequence). Trimming removed 2 bases at V and 0 bases at J, with 15 bases between. The CDR3 is made up of 17 amino acids. The CDR3 reads CASSLRVADPSTDTQYF. The CDR3 nucleotides read TGTGCCAGCAGCTTAAGAGTAGCGGACCCAAGCACAGATACGCAGTATTTT.

The rearrangement links TRBV15 to TRBJ1-5, with D unresolved. Germline values: CDR1 LNHNV, CDR2 YYDKDF (reference sequence). CDR3 length equals 12 residues. Between the trimmed V and J ends, which lost 0 bases and 9 bases, there was a span of 6 bases. The CDR3 sequence: CATSRDIRPQHF. The CDR3 nucleotides read TGTGCCACCAGCAGAGATATTCGGCCCCAGCATTTT.

The chain employs TRBV7-2 and TRBJ1-1; TRBD1 is a possible D gene (5 bases). The germline CDR1 and CDR2 sequences are SGHTA and FQGNSA. This CDR3 has 15 amino acids. Trimming removed 2 bases at V and 4 bases at J, with 14 bases between. The CDR3 DNA follows: TGTGCCAGCAGCTTACAGGGCCTAAAGGGCACTGAAGCTTTCTTT. This codes for CASSLQGLKGTEAFF.

The count of this clone is one. The chain carries TRBV24-1 and TRBJ2-7, with D perhaps TRBD1 (6 bases). The CDR3 is 17 amino acids. Germline CDR1 reads KGHDR; CDR2 reads SFDVKD. The V and J ends lost 7 bases and 3 bases respectively, with 24 bases between them. CDR3 loop: CATRGQPGAYEHYEQYF. Written as DNA, the CDR3 is TGTGCCACCAGAGGGCAGCCAGGGGCGTACGAACACTACGAGCAGTACTTC.

This chain joins TRBV13 and TRBJ2-7; D possibly corresponds to TRBD1 (6 bases). From germline, CDR1 is PRHDT and CDR2 FYEKMQ (reference sequence). The CDR3 covers 14 residues. V was trimmed by 1 base and J by 7 bases, leaving 14 bases between them. The CDR3 sequence is CASSLAGHPREQYF. The CDR3 bases are TGTGCCAGCAGCTTAGCGGGACACCCCAGGGAGCAGTACTTC.

The CDR3 DNA reads as TGTGCCAGCAGCCCGGTCGAGGGCAATGAGCAGTTCTTC. Amino acid sequence: CASSPVEGNEQFF. This chain joins TRBV5-4 and TRBJ2-1; a weak D match, TRBD2 (5 bases). Germline V gene sequence: CDR1 SGHNT, CDR2 YYREEE (reference sequence). The CDR3 has 13 amino acids. Trimming removed 4 bases from V and 6 bases from J, with 11 bases in between. Filled out from reference TRBV5-4 and TRBJ2-1, the complete variable domain reads ETGVTQSPTHLIKTRGQQVTLRCSSQSGHNTVSWYQQALGQGPQFIFQYYREEENGRGNFPPRFSGLQFPNYSSELNVNALELDDSALYLCASSPVEGNEQFFGPGTRLTVL.

The chain couples TRBV5-1 to TRBJ2-5; D is possibly TRBD1 (5 bases). V gave up 0 bases and J gave up 3 bases, with 12 bases separating them. This CDR3 is 15 amino acids long. Germline CDR1 is SGHRS and CDR2 is YFSETQ. The CDR3 is CASSLVRQGEETQYF. The CDR3 bases are TGCGCCAGCAGCTTGGTACGGCAGGGTGAAGAGACCCAGTACTTC.

This chain joins TRBV2 and TRBJ1-2, with 12 bases that match TRBD1. CDR3 length equals 18 residues. CDR1 is SNHLY, CDR2 FYNNEI, per germline. Germline trimming cut 5 bases from V and 0 bases from J; bases unmatched to any gene: 10. This CDR3 is CASSFSLGTGGPNYGYTF. Here the CDR3 DNA reads TGTGCCAGCAGTTTCTCGCTCGGGACAGGGGGCCCTAACTATGGCTACACCTTC.

This chain connects TRBV3-1 (or the pseudogene TRBV3-2) to TRBJ2-3, with D unresolved. The V end lost 5 bases, the J end lost 6 bases, and 9 bases lay between the germline ends. Looked up from germline, CDR1 is LGHDT and CDR2 is YNNKEL (reference sequence). The CDR3 extends over 12 amino acids. The CDR3 bases are TGTGCCAGCAGCACCCGACTCGATACGCAGTATTTT. Residues: CASSTRLDTQYF.

This clone was recorded a few times. The chain employs TRBV9 and TRBJ1-6, with TRBD1 matching over 7 bases. This CDR3 spans 15 amino acids. Germline lookup yields CDR1 SGDLS and CDR2 YYNGEE. Trimming took 0 bases from V and 5 from J; bases not matched to a gene: 2. The CDR3 reads CASSVAGTDNSPLHF. DNA of the CDR3: TGTGCCAGCAGCGTAGCCGGGACAGATAATTCACCCCTCCACTTT.

The chain uses TRBV9 and TRBJ2-1, with D hard to call. The CDR3 has 12 amino acids. Germline assignment: CDR1 SGDLS and CDR2 YYNGEE. V gave up 0 bases and J gave up 8 bases, with 6 bases separating them. This CDR3 is CASSVGGYEQFF. CDR3 nucleotides: TGTGCCAGCAGCGTAGGTGGCTATGAGCAGTTCTTC.

The V call is TRBV27, the J call TRBJ2-5; TRBD2 might be the D (5 bases). Germline V gives CDR1 MNHEY, CDR2 SMNVEV (reference sequence). There are 11 residues in the CDR3. V dropped 7 bases and J dropped 5 bases, with 8 bases sitting between them. As DNA, the CDR3 is TGTGCCAGCACTTCGGGGGAGACCCAGTACTTC. The encoded protein is CASTSGETQYF.

The rearrangement uses TRBV7-9 and TRBJ2-7; D may be TRBD2 (7 bases). Trimming stripped 5 bases from V and 6 bases from J, with 17 bases between. CDR1 and CDR2 (germline): SEHNR, FQNEAQ (reference sequence). The CDR3 runs 14 residues. For the CDR3, the DNA is TGTGCCAGCAGCCCGTTTGGGGGGGCGGGCGAGCAGTACTTC. Translation gives CASSPFGGAGEQYF.

This chain connects TRBV7-9 to TRBJ2-7; D unresolved. Per germline, CDR1 SEHNR and CDR2 FQNEAQ (reference sequence). The V and J ends lost 5 bases and 0 bases respectively, with 8 bases between them. The CDR3 sequence is 13 residues long. The CDR3 DNA is TGTGCCAGCAGCGGCAGTGTCTCCTACGAGCAGTACTTC. The encoded protein is CASSGSVSYEQYF.

The gene calls are TRBV9 and TRBJ1-6; D possibly corresponds to TRBD1 (5 bases). The CDR3 length is 16 residues. Trimming shortened V by 0 bases and J by 5 bases, and 12 bases separated the two germline ends. Germline lookup yields CDR1 SGDLS and CDR2 YYNGEE. The CDR3 sequence is CASSVVGGEDNSPLHF. The CDR3 nucleotides read TGTGCCAGCAGCGTAGTTGGGGGGGAGGATAATTCACCCCTCCACTTT.

The rearrangement uses TRBV3-1 (or the pseudogene TRBV3-2) and TRBJ1-1; no clear D gene. In germline, CDR1 is LGHDT, CDR2 YNNKEL (reference sequence). There are 15 residues in the CDR3. V was trimmed by 4 bases and J by 3 bases, leaving 15 bases between them. The CDR3 reads CASSLRDRGDTEAFF. CDR3 DNA sequence: TGTGCCAGCAGCCTCCGGGATCGGGGAGACACTGAAGCTTTCTTT.

This clone was detected a few times. The V and J genes are TRBV4-1 and TRBJ2-7; TRBD2 might be the D (7 bases). The CDR3 extends over 15 amino acids. V lost 7 bases and J 3 bases, leaving 19 bases between the germline ends. Germline CDR1 and CDR2: MGHRA and YSYEKL. The CDR3 DNA reads TGCGCCAGCACCCCCCGACCGGGGGGCTACTACGAGCAGTACTTC. Its protein is CASTPRPGGYYEQYF.

This clone was seen just once. The rearrangement uses TRBV6-2 or TRBV6-3 and TRBJ1-2; 8 bases match TRBD1. V was pared by 6 bases and J by 8 bases, with 8 bases of the junction left unmatched. CDR3 length: 13 residues. CDR1 is MNHEY and CDR2 is SVGEGT in the germline V gene. As DNA, the CDR3 is TGTGCCAGCAGCCGACAGGGGTTTAGCGGCTACACCTTC. The encoded protein is CASSRQGFSGYTF.

The gene calls are TRBV4-1 and TRBJ1-4; the D gene is possibly TRBD1 (6 bases). The germline V gene encodes CDR1 MGHRA and CDR2 YSYEKL. Trimming removed 0 bases at V and 7 bases at J, with 18 bases between. CDR3 length: 17 amino acids. The DNA of the CDR3 is TGCGCCAGCAGCCAAGATCCTTGGGAGGGCAGGGGTGAAAAACTGTTTTTT. Its protein is CASSQDPWEGRGEKLFF.